This TCR beta chain was observed in a study of blood T cell repertoires in COVID-19. Study-level information: The United States, Italy and Spain supplied acute and convalescent COVID-19 samples. Nucleic acid was either cDNA or gDNA, and it came from T cells, B-cell-depleted T cells, or PBMCs.

In the study's own analysis: For nucleated cells, counts were estimated from reference gene primer amplification. Generated by immunoSEQ multiplex PCR, the TCRdb table keeps only in-frame clones and is missing some. From that table come the V and J calls and clone size; the DNA was used to work out D and trimming. The sample includes a few hundred thousand clones, roughly 86% of them seen just once. CDR1 and CDR2 from the germline V gene are SGDLS and YYNGEE. V was clipped by 0 bases and J by 0 bases, with 9 bases between them. The CDR3 totals 16 residues. This TCR was recovered from a woman aged 50 to 60 who had recovered from COVID-19. This chain connects TRBV9 to TRBJ2-2; possibly TRBD2 for D (6 bases). The sample comprised peripheral blood. The chain's CDR3 is CASSVVGGTNTGELFF. The CDR3 DNA is TGTGCCAGCAGCGTAGTCGGGGGAACGAACACCGGGGAGCTGTTTTTT.